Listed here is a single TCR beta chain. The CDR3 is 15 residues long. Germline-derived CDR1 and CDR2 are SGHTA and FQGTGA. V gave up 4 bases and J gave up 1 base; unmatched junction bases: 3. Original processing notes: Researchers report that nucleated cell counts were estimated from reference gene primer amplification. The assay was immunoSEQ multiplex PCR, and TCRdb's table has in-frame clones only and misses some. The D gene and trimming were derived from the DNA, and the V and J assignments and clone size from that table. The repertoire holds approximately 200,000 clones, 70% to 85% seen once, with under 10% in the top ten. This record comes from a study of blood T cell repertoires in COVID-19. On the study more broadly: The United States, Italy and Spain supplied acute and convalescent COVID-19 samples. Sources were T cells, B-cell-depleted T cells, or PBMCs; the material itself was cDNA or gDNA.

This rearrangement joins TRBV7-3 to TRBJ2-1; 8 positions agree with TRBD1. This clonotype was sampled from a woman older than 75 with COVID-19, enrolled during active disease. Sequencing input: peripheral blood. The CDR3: CASSSDRGSYNEQFF. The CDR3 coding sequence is TGTGCCAGCAGCTCCGACAGGGGTTCCTACAATGAGCAGTTCTTC.